This TCR beta chain was obtained from a study of T cell repertoires in cytomegalovirus infection. For the study at large: CMV epitopes that were recently identified and HLA-C-restricted were used alongside well-studied HLA-B-restricted ones. Public TCR beta signature analysis indicated the presence of both CMV infection and matching HLA type.

Findings of the study overall: Frequencies of public TCR beta families were cumulated, and this identified carriers of CMV plus the relevant HLA. CMV-specific TCR beta clonotypes restricted by HLA-C were the ones dominating the ex vivo response.

TCRdb passed the reads through MiXCR, listing each CDR3 protein once. Counted here are about 770,000 distinct CDR3 sequences, 25% to 35% occurring once; the ten biggest clones make up less than 15%. The germline V gene encodes CDR1 SQVTM and CDR2 ANQGSEA. The V end was cut by 7 bases, the J end by 3 bases, with 19 bases between. CDR3 length equals 15 residues. As to this clonotype: As yet, its antigen is unknown.

The source was cultured CD8+ T cells from PBMCs, collected from culture after CMV antigen stimulation. The TCR originated in a human donor in good health (CMV status not recorded). Some clones in this sample may be carry-over from other donors' samples. This chain links TRBV29-1 with TRBJ2-1, with D possibly TRBD2 on 6 matching bases. As DNA, the CDR3 is TGCAGCGCTACTAAAGCGGAGGGCTTCTACAATGAGCAGTTCTTC. Translating it yields CSATKAEGFYNEQFF.